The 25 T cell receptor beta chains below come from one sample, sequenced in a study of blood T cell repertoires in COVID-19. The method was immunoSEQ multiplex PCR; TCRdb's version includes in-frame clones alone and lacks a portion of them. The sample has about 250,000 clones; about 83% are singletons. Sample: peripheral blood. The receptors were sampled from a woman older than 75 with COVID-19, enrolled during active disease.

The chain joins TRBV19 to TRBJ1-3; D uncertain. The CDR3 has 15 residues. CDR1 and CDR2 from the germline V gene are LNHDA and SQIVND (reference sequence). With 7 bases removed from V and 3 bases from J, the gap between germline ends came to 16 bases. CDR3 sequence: CASTQQPSGGNTIYF. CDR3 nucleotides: TGTGCCAGTACCCAACAACCCTCAGGTGGAAACACCATATATTTT.

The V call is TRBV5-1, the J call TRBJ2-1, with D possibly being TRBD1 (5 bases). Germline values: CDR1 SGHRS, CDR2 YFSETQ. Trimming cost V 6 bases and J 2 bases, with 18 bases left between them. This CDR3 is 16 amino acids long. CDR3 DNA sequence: TGCGCCAGCATAATTCCTAGGGGTAGGACCTACAATGAGCAGTTCTTC. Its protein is CASIIPRGRTYNEQFF.

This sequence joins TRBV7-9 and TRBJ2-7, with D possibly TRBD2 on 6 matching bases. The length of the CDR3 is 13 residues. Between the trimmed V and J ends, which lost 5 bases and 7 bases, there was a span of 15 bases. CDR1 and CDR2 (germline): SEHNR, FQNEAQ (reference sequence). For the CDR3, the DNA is TGTGCCAGCAGCCCACTACTGGCGGGGGAGCAGTACGTC. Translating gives CASSPLLAGEQYV.

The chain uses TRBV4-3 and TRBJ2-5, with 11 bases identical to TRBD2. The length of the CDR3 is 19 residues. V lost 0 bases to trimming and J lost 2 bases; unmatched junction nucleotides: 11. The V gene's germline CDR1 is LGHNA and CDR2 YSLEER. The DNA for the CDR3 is TGCGCCAGCAGCCAAGAATCCCCACTAGCGGGGGCGAAACAAGAGACCCAGTACTTC. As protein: CASSQESPLAGAKQETQYF.

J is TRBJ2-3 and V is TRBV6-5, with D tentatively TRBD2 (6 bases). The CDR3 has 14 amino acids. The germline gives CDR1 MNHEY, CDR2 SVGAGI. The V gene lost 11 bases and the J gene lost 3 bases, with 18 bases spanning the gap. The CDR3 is CAASSGGFTDTQYF. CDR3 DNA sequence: TGTGCCGCAAGTAGCGGAGGATTTACAGATACGCAGTATTTT.

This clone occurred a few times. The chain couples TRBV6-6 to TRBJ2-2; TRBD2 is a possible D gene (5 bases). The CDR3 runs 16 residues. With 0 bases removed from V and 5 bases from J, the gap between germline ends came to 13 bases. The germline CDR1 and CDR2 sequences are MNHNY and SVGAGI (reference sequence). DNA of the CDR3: TGTGCCAGCAGTTACTCGACCACCCGAGGGACCGGGGAGCTGTTTTTT. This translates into CASSYSTTRGTGELFF.

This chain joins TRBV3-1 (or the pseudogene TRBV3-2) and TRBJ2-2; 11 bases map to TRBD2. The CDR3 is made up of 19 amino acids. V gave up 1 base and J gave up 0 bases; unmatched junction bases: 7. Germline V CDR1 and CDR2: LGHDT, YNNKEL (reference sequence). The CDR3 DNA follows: TGTGCCAGCAGCCAAGGGCTAGCGGGGGGTCTACCGAACACCGGGGAGCTGTTTTTT. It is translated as CASSQGLAGGLPNTGELFF.

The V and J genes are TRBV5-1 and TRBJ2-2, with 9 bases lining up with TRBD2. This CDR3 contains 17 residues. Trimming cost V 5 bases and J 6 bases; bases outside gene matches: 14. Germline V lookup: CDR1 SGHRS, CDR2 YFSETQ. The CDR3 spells CASSSRVAGELAGELFF. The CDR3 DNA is TGCGCCAGCAGTTCGAGGGTAGCGGGGGAGTTGGCCGGGGAGCTGTTTTTT.

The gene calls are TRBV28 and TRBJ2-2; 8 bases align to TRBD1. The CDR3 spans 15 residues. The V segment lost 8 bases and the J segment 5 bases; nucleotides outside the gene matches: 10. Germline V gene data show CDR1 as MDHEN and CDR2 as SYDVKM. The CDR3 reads CASQGAGGNTGELFF. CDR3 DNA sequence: TGTGCCAGCCAGGGGGCCGGAGGTAATACCGGGGAGCTGTTTTTT.

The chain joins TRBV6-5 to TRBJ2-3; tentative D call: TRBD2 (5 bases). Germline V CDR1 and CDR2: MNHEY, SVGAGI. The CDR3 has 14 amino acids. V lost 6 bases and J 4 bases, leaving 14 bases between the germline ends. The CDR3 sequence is CASSGTSGSDTQYF. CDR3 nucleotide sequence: TGTGCCAGCAGCGGCACTAGTGGGTCAGATACGCAGTATTTT.

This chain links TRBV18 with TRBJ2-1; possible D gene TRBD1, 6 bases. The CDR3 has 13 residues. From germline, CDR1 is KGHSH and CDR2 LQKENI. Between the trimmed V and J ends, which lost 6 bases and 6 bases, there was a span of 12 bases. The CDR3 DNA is TGTGCCAGCTCGCCGACAGGCTCCAATGAGCAGTTCTTC. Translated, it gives CASSPTGSNEQFF.

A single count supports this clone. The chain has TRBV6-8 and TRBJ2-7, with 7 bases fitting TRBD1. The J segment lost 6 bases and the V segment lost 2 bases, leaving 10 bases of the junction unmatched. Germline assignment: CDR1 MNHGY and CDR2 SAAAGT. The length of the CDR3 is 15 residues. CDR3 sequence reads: CASSYPAGGTGEQYF. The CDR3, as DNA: TGTGCCAGCAGTTACCCGGCAGGGGGAACGGGCGAGCAGTACTTC.

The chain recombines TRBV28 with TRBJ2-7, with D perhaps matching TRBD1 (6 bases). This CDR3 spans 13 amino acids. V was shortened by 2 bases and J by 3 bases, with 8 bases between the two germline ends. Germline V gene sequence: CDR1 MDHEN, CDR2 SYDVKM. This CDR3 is CASSLQDSYEQYV. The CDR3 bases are TGTGCCAGCAGTTTACAGGACAGCTACGAGCAGTACGTC.

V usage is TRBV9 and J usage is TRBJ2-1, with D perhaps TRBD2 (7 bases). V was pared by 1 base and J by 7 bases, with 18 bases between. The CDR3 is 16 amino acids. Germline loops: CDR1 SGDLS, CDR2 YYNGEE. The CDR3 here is CASSVTEGGPWNEQFF. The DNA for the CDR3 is TGTGCCAGCAGCGTAACGGAGGGGGGGCCCTGGAATGAGCAGTTCTTC.

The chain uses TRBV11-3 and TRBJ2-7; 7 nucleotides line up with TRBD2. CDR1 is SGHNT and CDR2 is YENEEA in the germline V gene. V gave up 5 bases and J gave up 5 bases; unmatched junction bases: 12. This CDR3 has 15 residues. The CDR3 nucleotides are TGTGCCAGCAGCGCTCCCAGACTAGCTACCCACGAGCAGTACGTC. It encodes CASSAPRLATHEQYV.

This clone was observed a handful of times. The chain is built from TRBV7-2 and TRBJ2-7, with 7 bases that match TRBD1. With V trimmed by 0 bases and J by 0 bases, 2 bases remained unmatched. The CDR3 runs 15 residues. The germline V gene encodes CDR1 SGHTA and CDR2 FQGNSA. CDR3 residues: CASSLAGTASYEQYF. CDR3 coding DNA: TGTGCCAGCAGCTTAGCCGGGACAGCCTCCTACGAGCAGTACTTC.

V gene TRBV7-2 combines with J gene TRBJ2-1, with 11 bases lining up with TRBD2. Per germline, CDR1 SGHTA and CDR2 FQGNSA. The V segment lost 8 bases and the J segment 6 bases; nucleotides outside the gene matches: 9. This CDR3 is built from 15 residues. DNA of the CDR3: TGTGCCAGCTCTGCTAGCGGGGGGCCCGTCAATGAGCAGTTCTTC. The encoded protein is CASSASGGPVNEQFF.

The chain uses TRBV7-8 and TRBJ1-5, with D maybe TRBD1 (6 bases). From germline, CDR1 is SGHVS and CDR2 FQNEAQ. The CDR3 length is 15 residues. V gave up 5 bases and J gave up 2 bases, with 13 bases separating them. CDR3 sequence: CASSANRAGNQPQHF. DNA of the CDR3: TGTGCCAGCAGCGCCAACAGGGCCGGCAATCAGCCCCAGCATTTT.

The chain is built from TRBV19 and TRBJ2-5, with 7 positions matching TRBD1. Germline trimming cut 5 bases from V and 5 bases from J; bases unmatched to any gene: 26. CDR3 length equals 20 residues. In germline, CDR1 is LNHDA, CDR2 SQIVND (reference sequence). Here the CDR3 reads CASSLSPGTEARRRGETQYF. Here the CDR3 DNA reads TGTGCCAGTAGTTTATCGCCAGGGACAGAGGCCCGGCGGAGAGGGGAGACCCAGTACTTC.

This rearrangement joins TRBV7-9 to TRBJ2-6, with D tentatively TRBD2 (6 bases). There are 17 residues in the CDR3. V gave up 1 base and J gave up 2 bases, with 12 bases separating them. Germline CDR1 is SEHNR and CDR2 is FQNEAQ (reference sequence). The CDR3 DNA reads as TGTGCCAGCAGCTTAGTTGGAGGGACCACTGGGGCCAACGTCCTGACTTTC. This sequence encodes CASSLVGGTTGANVLTF.

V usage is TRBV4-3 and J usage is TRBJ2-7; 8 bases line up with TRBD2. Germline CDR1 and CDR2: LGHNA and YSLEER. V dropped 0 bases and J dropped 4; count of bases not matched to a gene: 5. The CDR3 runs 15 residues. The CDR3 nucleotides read TGCGCCAGCAGCCAAGACAGGACTAGCTTTTACGAGCAGTACTTC. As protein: CASSQDRTSFYEQYF.

CDR3 sequence reads: CASSRAGLAGTGELFF. CDR3 nucleotide sequence: TGTGCCAGCAGCCGGGCCGGGCTAGCGGGCACCGGGGAGCTGTTTTTT. The chain carries TRBV7-9 and TRBJ2-2; 8 positions match TRBD2. V shed 5 bases and J 4 bases; nucleotides not matched to a gene: 9. The CDR3 covers 16 residues. The V gene's germline CDR1 is SEHNR and CDR2 FQNEAQ (reference sequence).

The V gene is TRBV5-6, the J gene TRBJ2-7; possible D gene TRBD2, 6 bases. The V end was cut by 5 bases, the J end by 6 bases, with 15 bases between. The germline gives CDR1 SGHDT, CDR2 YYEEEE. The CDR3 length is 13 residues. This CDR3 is CASREEGRLEQYV. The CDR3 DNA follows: TGTGCCAGCAGGGAGGAAGGGAGGCTCGAGCAGTACGTC.

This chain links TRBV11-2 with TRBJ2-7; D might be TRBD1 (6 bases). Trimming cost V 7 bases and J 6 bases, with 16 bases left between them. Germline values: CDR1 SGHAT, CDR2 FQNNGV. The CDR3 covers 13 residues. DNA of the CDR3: TGTGCCAGCAACCCAAACAGGGCTAGCGAGCAGTACTTC. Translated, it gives CASNPNRASEQYF.

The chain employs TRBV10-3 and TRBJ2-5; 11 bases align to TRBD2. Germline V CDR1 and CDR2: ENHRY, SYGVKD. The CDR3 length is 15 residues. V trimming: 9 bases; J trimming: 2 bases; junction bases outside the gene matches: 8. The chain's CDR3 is CAITPSGGPQETQYF. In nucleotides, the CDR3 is TGTGCCATTACCCCTAGCGGGGGGCCGCAAGAGACCCAGTACTTC.